Shown below are 12 T cell receptor beta chains from a single sample sequenced in a study of T cell responses to AZD1222 COVID-19 vaccine. Generated by immunoSEQ multiplex PCR, the TCRdb table keeps only in-frame clones and is missing some. The table lists about 150,000 clones, roughly nine tenths of them singletons. Sequences were derived from peripheral blood, sampled on day 0 of AZD1222 vaccination. The receptors originated from an adult in good health.

The chain combines TRBV6-2 or TRBV6-3 with TRBJ2-7; a possible D gene is TRBD1 (5 bases). The CDR3 is made up of 14 amino acids. CDR1 and CDR2 from the germline V gene are MNHEY and SVGEGT. Trimming removed 2 bases at V and 2 bases at J, with 10 bases between. As DNA, the CDR3 is TGTGCCAGCAGTTACGGGGCAGGGCCCTACGAGCAGTACTTC. Protein: CASSYGAGPYEQYF.

In nucleotides, the CDR3 is TGTGCCAGCAGCAGATGGGACACTGAAGCTTTCTTT. It encodes CASSRWDTEAFF. This rearrangement joins TRBV5-6 to TRBJ1-1; D call uncertain. The CDR3 length is 12 residues. Germline loops: CDR1 SGHDT, CDR2 YYEEEE. The V end lost 4 bases, the J end lost 3 bases, and 7 bases lay between the germline ends.

V usage is TRBV5-1 and J usage is TRBJ1-2; D unresolved. Deletions cut 0 bases from V and 6 bases from J, with 9 bases between. Per germline, CDR1 SGHRS and CDR2 YFSETQ. This CDR3 is 13 amino acids long. As DNA, the CDR3 is TGCGCCAGCAGCTTGGGGAAAGTGAATGGCTACACCTTC. This encodes CASSLGKVNGYTF.

V is TRBV28 and J is TRBJ1-6, with a possible D match to TRBD1 (6 bases). This CDR3 has 15 residues. V was clipped by 6 bases and J by 10 bases, with 19 bases between them. Germline CDR1 and CDR2: MDHEN and SYDVKM. The CDR3 loop reads CASRLDGGLESPLHF. The CDR3 DNA sequence: TGTGCCAGCAGGTTGGATGGGGGCCTGGAATCACCCCTCCACTTT.

The chain joins TRBV7-9 to TRBJ2-7; the D call may be TRBD1 or TRBD2 (5 bases each). The germline CDR1 and CDR2 sequences are SEHNR and FQNEAQ (reference sequence). The V and J ends lost 5 bases and 0 bases respectively, with 11 bases between them. This CDR3 has 14 amino acids. CDR3 DNA sequence: TGTGCCAGCAGCAGGGACCTCAGCTCCTACGAGCAGTACGTC. It codes for CASSRDLSSYEQYV.

This clone is a singleton in its sample. The chain combines TRBV6-4 with TRBJ2-2; no clear D gene. This CDR3 has 14 residues. CDR1 MRHNA and CDR2 SNTAGT come from the germline V gene. The V end was cut by 4 bases, the J end by 1 base, with 7 bases between. In nucleotides, the CDR3 is TGTGCCAGCAGTGCGAGCCTGAACACCGGGGAGCTGTTTTTT. Translation gives CASSASLNTGELFF.

This chain joins TRBV9 and TRBJ1-2, with 7 bases that match TRBD1. The V and J ends lost 3 bases and 4 bases, in that order; junction bases with no gene match: 9. This CDR3 has 15 amino acids. Germline loops: CDR1 SGDLS, CDR2 YYNGEE. Written as DNA, the CDR3 is TGTGCCAGCAGCGGCCATGGGGAGGGGGCCTATGGCTACACCTTC. Translating it yields CASSGHGEGAYGYTF.

This clone was seen a single time. CDR3 coding DNA: TGTGCCAGCAGCGAACCGGGACAGGGCACAGATACGCAGTATTTT. Protein product: CASSEPGQGTDTQYF. The chain carries TRBV28 and TRBJ2-3, with 8 bases identical to TRBD1. The CDR3 contains 15 residues. Per germline, CDR1 MDHEN and CDR2 SYDVKM. V trimming: 6 bases; J trimming: 1 base; junction bases outside the gene matches: 6.

V usage is TRBV3-1 (or the pseudogene TRBV3-2) and J usage is TRBJ2-3; D possibly corresponds to TRBD2 (6 bases). The CDR3 is 16 amino acids. Trimming pared 0 bases from V and 5 bases from J, leaving 15 bases between. Germline CDR1 is LGHDT and CDR2 is YNNKEL (reference sequence). The CDR3 coding sequence is TGTGCCAGCAGCCAAGAAGGCGGGCGGGGTGGAGATACGCAGTATTTT. Translated: CASSQEGGRGGDTQYF.

V and J are TRBV3-1 (or the pseudogene TRBV3-2) and TRBJ2-7; a weak D match, TRBD2 (6 bases). Germline V CDR1 and CDR2: LGHDT, YNNKEL (reference sequence). The germline V and J ends were trimmed by 3 bases and 5 bases, with 11 bases remaining between them. This CDR3 region has 13 residues. The CDR3 DNA is TGTGCCAGCAGCCACGCCTCGGGGGACGAGCAGTACGTC. It is translated as CASSHASGDEQYV.

This clone is a singleton in its sample. The CDR3 DNA follows: TGTGCCAGCAGCCGGAAAAAGACAGGGCTCCAAGAGACCCAGTACTTC. Translated: CASSRKKTGLQETQYF. The chain joins TRBV7-2 to TRBJ2-5; 7 positions match TRBD1. V gave up 5 bases and J gave up 1 base; unmatched junction bases: 10. This CDR3 comprises 16 residues. The germline CDR1 and CDR2 sequences are SGHTA and FQGNSA.

This rearrangement joins TRBV6-5 to TRBJ2-7; TRBD1 matches 7 bases. CDR3 length equals 16 residues. The V gene end was trimmed by 4 bases and the J gene end by 3 bases; junction bases not matched to a gene: 12. Germline V CDR1 and CDR2: MNHEY, SVGAGI. CDR3: CASSSTGAGFFYEQYF. DNA of the CDR3: TGTGCCAGCAGTTCCACAGGGGCTGGGTTTTTCTACGAGCAGTACTTC.